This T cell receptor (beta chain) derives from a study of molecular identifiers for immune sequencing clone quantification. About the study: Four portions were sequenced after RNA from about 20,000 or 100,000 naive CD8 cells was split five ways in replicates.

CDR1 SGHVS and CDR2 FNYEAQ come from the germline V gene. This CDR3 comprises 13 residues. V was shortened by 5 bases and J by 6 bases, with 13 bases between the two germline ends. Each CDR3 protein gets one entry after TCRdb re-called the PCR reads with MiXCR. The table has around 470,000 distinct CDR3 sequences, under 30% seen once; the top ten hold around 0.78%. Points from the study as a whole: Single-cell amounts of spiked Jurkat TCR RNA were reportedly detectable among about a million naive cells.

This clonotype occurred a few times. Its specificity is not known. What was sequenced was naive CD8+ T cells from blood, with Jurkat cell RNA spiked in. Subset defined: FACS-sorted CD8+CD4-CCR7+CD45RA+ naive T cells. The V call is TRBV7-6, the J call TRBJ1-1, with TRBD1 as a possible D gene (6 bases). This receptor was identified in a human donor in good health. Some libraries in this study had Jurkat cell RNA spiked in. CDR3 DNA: TGTGCCAGCAGCGTACAGGGATGGGCTGAAGCTTTCTTT. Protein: CASSVQGWAEAFF.